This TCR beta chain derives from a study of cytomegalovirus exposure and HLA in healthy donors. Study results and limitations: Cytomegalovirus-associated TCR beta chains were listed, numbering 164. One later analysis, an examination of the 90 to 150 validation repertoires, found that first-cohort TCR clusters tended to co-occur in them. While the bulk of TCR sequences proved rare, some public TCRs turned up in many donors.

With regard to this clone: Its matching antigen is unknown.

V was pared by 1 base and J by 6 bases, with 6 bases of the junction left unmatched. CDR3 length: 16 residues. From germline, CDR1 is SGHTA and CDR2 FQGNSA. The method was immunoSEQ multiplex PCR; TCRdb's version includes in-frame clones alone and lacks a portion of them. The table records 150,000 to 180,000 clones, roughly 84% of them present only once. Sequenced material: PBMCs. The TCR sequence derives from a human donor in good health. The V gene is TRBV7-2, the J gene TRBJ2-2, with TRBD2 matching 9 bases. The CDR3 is CASSLGGLAGSGELFF. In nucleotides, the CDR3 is TGTGCCAGCAGCTTAGGAGGCCTAGCGGGATCCGGGGAGCTGTTTTTT.